Below, 30 T cell receptor beta chains from the same sample are listed, as sequenced in a study of CD8 T cells in ankylosing spondylitis. From the 5' RACE reads, TCRdb called clonotypes with MiXCR, one entry per CDR3 protein. The table lists approximately 150,000 distinct CDR3 sequences, 40% to 50% of them singletons. The source material was synovial fluid, either unsorted or a sorted T cell fraction (not recorded which). The origin of the receptors is a male donor with ankylosing spondylitis.

This clonotype was seen only once. The chain couples TRBV5-1 to TRBJ2-7; D remains ambiguous. Germline values: CDR1 SGHRS, CDR2 YFSETQ. Trimming cost V 0 bases and J 0 bases, with 10 bases left between them. CDR3 size: 15 residues. The CDR3 region has the DNA TGCGCCAGCAGCTTGGACATCCCGAGCTCCTACGAGCAGTACTTC. This codes for CASSLDIPSSYEQYF.

DNA for the CDR3: TGTGCCACCAGCAGAGATGACAGGGCGGGGGAGACCCAGTACTTC. This sequence encodes CATSRDDRAGETQYF. The chain uses TRBV15 and TRBJ2-5; TRBD1 is a possible D gene (7 bases). Germline-derived CDR1 and CDR2 are LNHNV and YYDKDF (reference sequence). With 0 bases removed from V and 5 bases from J, the gap between germline ends came to 13 bases. This CDR3 spans 15 amino acids.

With respect to this clonotype: The junction departs from germline at one end; a sequencing error may be responsible. The chain is built from TRBV20-1 and TRBJ2-2; perhaps TRBD2 as D (5 bases). This CDR3 is built from 13 residues. Germline lookup yields CDR1 DFQATT and CDR2 SNEGSKA (reference sequence). In DNA form, the CDR3 reads TGCAGTGCTAGAGTCCCGATCACCGGGGATCTGTTTTTT. Translated: CSARVPITGDLFF.

The genes are TRBV7-9 and TRBJ1-1; D uncertain. The CDR3 has 14 residues. CDR1 and CDR2 (germline): SEHNR, FQNEAQ (reference sequence). V was clipped by 5 bases and J by 2 bases, with 12 bases between them. The CDR3 DNA reads TGTGCCAGCAGCCCCCCGGTAGAAAACACTGAAGCTTTCTTT. It is translated as CASSPPVENTEAFF.

This clonotype was seen a handful of times. The chain couples TRBV29-1 to TRBJ1-2; D is uncertain. The CDR3 is 13 amino acids. The germline V and J ends were trimmed by 4 bases and 6 bases, with 15 bases remaining between them. Germline CDR1 and CDR2: SQVTM and ANQGSEA. Written as DNA, the CDR3 is TGCAGCGTTGGACTAGAGGGTTTACATGGCTACACCTTC. This encodes CSVGLEGLHGYTF.

This chain connects TRBV6-1 to TRBJ2-7; 9 bases match TRBD2. After removal of 6 bases from V and 0 bases from J, the junction contained 6 bases not matched to a gene. Germline-derived CDR1 and CDR2 are MNHNS and SASEGT. There are 15 residues in the CDR3. DNA of the CDR3: TGTGCCAGCAGCCCCGGGACTAGCCCCTCCTACGAGCAGTACTTC. The encoded protein is CASSPGTSPSYEQYF.

Written as DNA, the CDR3 is TGTGCCAGCAGGGGCGGGTCGGGTGTCACAGATACGCAGTATTTT. Translated: CASRGGSGVTDTQYF. This chain links TRBV12-3 or TRBV12-4 with TRBJ2-3; D perhaps matches TRBD2 (5 bases). Trimming took off 6 bases at V and 2 bases at J, with 15 bases between the two ends. The CDR3 is made up of 15 amino acids.

The rearrangement joins TRBV4-1 to TRBJ1-1; maybe TRBD1 (6 bases). This CDR3 has 13 residues. Germline CDR1 is MGHRA and CDR2 is YSYEKL. Trimming stripped 1 base from V and 11 bases from J, with 14 bases between. CDR3 in amino acids: CASSQGGTGKAFF. CDR3 coding DNA: TGCGCCAGCAGCCAAGGCGGAACAGGGAAGGCTTTCTTT.

This chain joins TRBV5-1 and TRBJ1-6; possible D gene TRBD1, 5 bases. V lost 2 bases and J lost 10, with 16 bases in between. Germline loops: CDR1 SGHRS, CDR2 YFSETQ. The CDR3 sequence is 15 residues long. CDR3 in DNA: TGCGCCAGCAGCTTACGGGCTAGGGGCAGGTCACCCCTCCACTTT. As protein: CASSLRARGRSPLHF.

This rearrangement joins TRBV4-2 to TRBJ2-1, with D perhaps TRBD1 (5 bases). The CDR3 consists of 15 residues. Trimming left V 3 bases short and J 8 bases short, with 17 bases between. CDR1 and CDR2 from the germline V gene are LGHNA and YNFKEQ. CDR3 residues: CASSHLWGLSDEQFF. The DNA of the CDR3 is TGTGCCAGCAGCCACCTCTGGGGCCTCAGTGATGAGCAGTTCTTC.

This clonotype was seen more than once but under ten times. CDR3 sequence (DNA): TGTGCCAGCAGGGACGGGACAGTGAACACTGAAGCTTTCTTT. This sequence encodes CASRDGTVNTEAFF. This chain connects TRBV7-9 to TRBJ1-1; 7 bases are a match to TRBD1. Trimming removed 6 bases from V and 0 bases from J; junction bases left unmatched: 4. Germline assignment: CDR1 SEHNR and CDR2 FQNEAQ (reference sequence). This CDR3 is built from 14 residues. Full variable domain (missing parts from reference TRBV7-9 and TRBJ1-1): DTGVSQNPRHKITKRGQNVTFRCDPISEHNRLYWYRQTLGQGPEFLTYFQNEAQLEKSRLLSDRFSAERPKGSFSTLEIQRTEQGDSAMYLCASRDGTVNTEAFFGQGTRLTVV.

The V gene is TRBV18, the J gene TRBJ2-7, with 13 bases aligning to TRBD2. Germline V gene sequence: CDR1 KGHSH, CDR2 LQKENI. With V trimmed by 4 bases and J by 11 bases, 5 bases remained unmatched. CDR3 length equals 13 residues. This CDR3 reads CASSLGLAGEEYF. The CDR3 region has the DNA TGTGCCAGCTCACTCGGACTAGCGGGAGAGGAGTACTTC.

This clonotype was detected a few times. V and J are TRBV25-1 and TRBJ2-7; 13 nucleotides line up with TRBD2. This CDR3 has 19 amino acids. Germline assignment: CDR1 MGHDK and CDR2 SYGVNS. V was pared by 7 bases and J by 0 bases, with 15 bases of the junction left unmatched. The CDR3 sequence: CASTIHGQGTSGNSYEQYF. The CDR3 coding sequence is TGTGCCAGCACTATACATGGACAGGGGACTAGCGGGAACTCCTACGAGCAGTACTTC.

J is TRBJ2-3 and V is TRBV4-3, with TRBD2 matching 8 bases. Germline V gene data show CDR1 as LGHNA and CDR2 as YSLEER. The CDR3 runs 15 residues. V shed 0 bases, J shed 5 bases, and the junction held 4 bases outside the gene matches. The CDR3 DNA sequence: TGCGCCAGCAGCCAAGAGAAGCGGGAGATAGATACGCAGTATTTT. Its protein product is CASSQEKREIDTQYF.

This clonotype was detected a few times. V is TRBV7-6 and J is TRBJ2-2, with TRBD2 matching 11 bases. In germline, CDR1 is SGHVS, CDR2 FNYEAQ. V was clipped by 3 bases and J by 6 bases; unmatched bases: 3. This CDR3 has 15 residues. The CDR3 protein is CASSLGTSGAGELFF. DNA of the CDR3: TGTGCCAGCAGCTTGGGGACTAGCGGCGCCGGGGAGCTGTTTTTT. Together with reference TRBV7-6 and TRBJ2-2, the CDR3 gives the full variable domain: GAGVSQSPRYKVTKRGQDVALRCDPISGHVSLYWYRQALGQGPEFLTYFNYEAQQDKSGLPNDRFSAERPEGSISTLTIQRTEQRDSAMYRCASSLGTSGAGELFFGEGSRLTVL.

The sample holds a few counts of this clonotype. The chain joins TRBV27 to TRBJ2-3, with 7 bases that match TRBD1. Germline V gene sequence: CDR1 MNHEY, CDR2 SMNVEV (reference sequence). The V and J ends lost 3 bases and 2 bases, in that order; junction bases with no gene match: 5. The CDR3 sequence is 15 residues long. The CDR3 DNA follows: TGTGCCAGCAGTTTCACAGGGGTCTTCACAGATACGCAGTATTTT. It specifies CASSFTGVFTDTQYF.

The chain couples TRBV6-5 to TRBJ2-1; D gene ambiguous. The CDR3 has 16 residues. V lost 2 bases, J lost 5 bases, and 16 bases lay in between. Germline CDR1 and CDR2: MNHEY and SVGAGI. CDR3 nucleotides: TGTGCCAGCAGTTACATCAAGATCACGGCCCACAATGAGCAGTTCTTC. Its protein product is CASSYIKITAHNEQFF.

The rearrangement links TRBV5-6 to TRBJ2-5; possible D gene TRBD1, 6 bases. Trimming pared 3 bases from V and 4 bases from J, leaving 16 bases between. Germline V lookup: CDR1 SGHDT, CDR2 YYEEEE. This CDR3 has 15 amino acids. CDR3 DNA: TGTGCCAGCAGCTGGTTCAGGGGAGAAGGAGAGACCCAGTACTTC. Protein: CASSWFRGEGETQYF. Looking up the rest from reference TRBV5-6 and TRBJ2-5 gives the full variable domain: DAGVTQSPTHLIKTRGQQVTLRCSPKSGHDTVSWYQQALGQGPQFIFQYYEEEERQRGNFPDRFSGHQFPNYSSELNVNALLLGDSALYLCASSWFRGEGETQYFGPGTRLLVL.

The V call is TRBV10-3, the J call TRBJ2-1; maybe TRBD2 (6 bases). Germline CDR1 ENHRY, CDR2 SYGVKD. V was trimmed by 9 bases and J by 4 bases, leaving 13 bases between them. The CDR3 totals 13 residues. The CDR3 bases are TGTGCCATTAGGCGGGCGGGATACAATGAGCAGTTCTTC. This encodes CAIRRAGYNEQFF.

The J gene is TRBJ2-1, the V gene TRBV6-5; 8 bases agree with TRBD2. V lost 0 bases to trimming and J lost 3 bases; unmatched junction nucleotides: 4. This CDR3 is 16 amino acids long. The germline V gene encodes CDR1 MNHEY and CDR2 SVGAGI. This CDR3 reads CASSYSRREGYNEQFF. CDR3 DNA: TGTGCCAGCAGTTACTCGAGACGGGAGGGCTACAATGAGCAGTTCTTC.

This clonotype was observed a few times. This chain connects TRBV30 to TRBJ1-2, with unresolved D. Deletions cut 2 bases from V and 2 bases from J, with 9 bases between. Germline CDR1 is GTSNPN and CDR2 is SVGIG (reference sequence). CDR3 length equals 13 residues. The CDR3 region is CAWSPGVNYGYTF. Written as DNA, the CDR3 is TGTGCCTGGAGTCCAGGCGTCAACTATGGCTACACCTTC.

The gene calls are TRBV6-5 and TRBJ1-5; TRBD1 agrees at 7 bases. CDR3 length: 13 amino acids. From germline, CDR1 is MNHEY and CDR2 SVGAGI. The V gene end was trimmed by 4 bases and the J gene end by 7 bases; junction bases not matched to a gene: 4. CDR3 protein: CASSFYRGQPQHF. Here the CDR3 DNA reads TGTGCCAGCAGTTTTTACAGGGGACAGCCCCAGCATTTT.

This clonotype was found a few times. This sequence joins TRBV6-1 and TRBJ1-2; no firm D call. This CDR3 has 15 amino acids. Germline V CDR1 and CDR2: MNHNS, SASEGT. With 6 bases removed from V and 3 bases from J, the gap between germline ends came to 17 bases. The CDR3 loop is CASRTGRVRDYGYTF. The CDR3 nucleotides read TGTGCCAGCAGGACCGGTAGGGTGCGAGACTATGGCTACACCTTC.

The chain carries TRBV4-2 and TRBJ2-7; 8 bases are shared with TRBD2. Germline V gene lookup returns CDR1 LGHNA and CDR2 YNFKEQ. The ends lost 4 bases at V and 3 bases at J; junction bases unmatched: 8. CDR3 size: 15 residues. Here the CDR3 reads CASSRESGRSYEQYF. CDR3 sequence (DNA): TGTGCCAGCAGCCGAGAAAGCGGGAGAAGCTACGAGCAGTACTTC.

The V and J genes are TRBV6-2 or TRBV6-3 and TRBJ2-3; no firm D call. Germline V gene lookup returns CDR1 MNHEY and CDR2 SVGEGT. V was trimmed by 2 bases and J by 4 bases, leaving 13 bases between them. The CDR3 has 15 residues. The CDR3 loop is CASSYELELADTQYF. CDR3 bases: TGTGCCAGCAGTTACGAGCTAGAGTTGGCAGATACGCAGTATTTT.

This chain joins TRBV12-3 or TRBV12-4 and TRBJ2-3; 9 bases are shared with TRBD1. V lost 5 bases to trimming and J lost 3 bases; unmatched junction nucleotides: 3. The CDR3 loop spans 14 amino acids. The CDR3 here is CASSQGQGTDTQYF. CDR3 nucleotide sequence: TGTGCCAGCAGTCAAGGACAGGGGACAGATACGCAGTATTTT.

The rearrangement links TRBV11-1 to TRBJ2-1, with TRBD2 matching over 11 bases. The germline V gene has CDR1 SGHAT and CDR2 FQDESV (reference sequence). This CDR3 region has 18 residues. Losses at the gene ends were 1 base for V and 2 bases for J; bases not matched to a gene: 7. Written as DNA, the CDR3 is TGTGCCAGCAGCTTAGGACTAGCGGGAAGGGGCCCCTACAATGAGCAGTTCTTC. Translated, it gives CASSLGLAGRGPYNEQFF.

The chain combines TRBV5-1 with TRBJ2-5, with 9 bases fitting TRBD1. V was clipped by 3 bases and J by 5 bases; unmatched bases: 5. The CDR3 loop spans 14 amino acids. Germline CDR1 reads SGHRS; CDR2 reads YFSETQ. The CDR3 region is CASSSGQGVETQYF. The CDR3 nucleotides read TGCGCCAGCAGCTCGGGACAGGGCGTCGAGACCCAGTACTTC.

The V gene is TRBV12-3 or TRBV12-4, the J gene TRBJ1-1; D perhaps matches TRBD1 (6 bases). The CDR3 has 14 amino acids. V lost 5 bases and J 1 base, leaving 11 bases between the germline ends. The CDR3 DNA sequence: TGTGCCAGCAGTCGACAGGTCCAGAACACTGAAGCTTTCTTT. It specifies CASSRQVQNTEAFF.

The chain recombines TRBV10-3 with TRBJ2-3, with 9 nucleotides matching TRBD1. The junction had 8 bases not matched to a gene; V was cut back by 3 bases and J by 1 base. Germline assignment: CDR1 ENHRY and CDR2 SYGVKD. The CDR3 runs 17 residues. In DNA form, the CDR3 reads TGTGCCATCAGTGACTTCCCTCGGACAGGGGGCACAGATACGCAGTATTTT. Its translation is CAISDFPRTGGTDTQYF.